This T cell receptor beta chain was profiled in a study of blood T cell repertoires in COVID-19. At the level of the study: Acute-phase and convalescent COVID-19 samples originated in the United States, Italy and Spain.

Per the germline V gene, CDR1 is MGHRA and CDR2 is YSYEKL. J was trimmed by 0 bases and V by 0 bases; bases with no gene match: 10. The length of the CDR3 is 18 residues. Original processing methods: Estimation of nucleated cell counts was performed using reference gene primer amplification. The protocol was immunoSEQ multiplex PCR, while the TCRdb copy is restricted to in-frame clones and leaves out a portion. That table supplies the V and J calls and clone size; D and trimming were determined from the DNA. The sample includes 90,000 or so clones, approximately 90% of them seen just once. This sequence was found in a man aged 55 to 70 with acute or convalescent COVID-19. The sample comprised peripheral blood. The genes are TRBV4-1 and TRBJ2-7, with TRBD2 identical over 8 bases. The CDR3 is CASSQDGLAGASSYEQYF. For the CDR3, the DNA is TGCGCCAGCAGCCAAGATGGCCTAGCGGGTGCGAGCTCCTACGAGCAGTACTTC.